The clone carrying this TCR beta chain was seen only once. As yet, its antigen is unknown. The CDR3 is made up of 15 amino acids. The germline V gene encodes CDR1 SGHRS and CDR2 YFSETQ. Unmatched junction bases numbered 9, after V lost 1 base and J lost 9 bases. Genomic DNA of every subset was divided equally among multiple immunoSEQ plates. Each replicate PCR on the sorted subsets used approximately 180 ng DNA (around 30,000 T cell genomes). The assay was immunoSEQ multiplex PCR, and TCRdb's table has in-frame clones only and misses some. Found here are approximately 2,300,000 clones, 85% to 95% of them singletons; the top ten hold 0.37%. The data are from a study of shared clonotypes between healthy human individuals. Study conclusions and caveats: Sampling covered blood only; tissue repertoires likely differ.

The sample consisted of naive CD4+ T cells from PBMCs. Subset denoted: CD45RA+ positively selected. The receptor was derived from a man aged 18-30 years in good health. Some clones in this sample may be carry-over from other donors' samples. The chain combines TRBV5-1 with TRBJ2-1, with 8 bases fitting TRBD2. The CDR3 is CASSLSASGSGEQFF. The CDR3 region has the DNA TGCGCCAGCAGCTTGTCGGCTAGCGGGTCGGGTGAGCAGTTCTTC.